This is a list of T cell receptor beta chains from one sample in a study of glioma-infiltrating T cells. TCRdb redid the calling of the multiplex PCR reads with MiXCR, one entry per CDR3 protein. This table has about 45,000 distinct CDR3 sequences, more than 20% appearing once. Sequencing was performed on glioma tissue, nonneoplastic brain tissue, or PBMCs (not recorded which). These receptors all come from a human donor with low-grade glioma or glioblastoma, undergoing nonglioma brain surgery, or in good health (not recorded which). The CDR3 runs from the conserved cysteine through the conserved F or W. The order of the fields is clone size, V gene, D gene, J gene, CDR3 DNA, CDR3 protein. The D gene is left open where the match is weak. Expanded clones get a size class; other rows say once, few or many, or leave the size out.

>many|TRBV3-1|.|TRBJ2-5
TGTGCCAGCAGCCAAGGGGGGCAACGAGAGACCCAGTACTTC
CASSQGGQRETQYF
>many|TRBV4-1|.|TRBJ2-1
TGCGCCAGCAGCGTCGATAGGGGCAATGAGCAGTTCTTC
CASSVDRGNEQFF
>many|TRBV7-9|TRBD2|TRBJ2-3
TGTGCCAGCAGCGAAAGGGCGGGGGCAGATACGCAGTATTTT
CASSERAGADTQYF
>many|TRBV10-3|TRBD1|TRBJ1-3
TGTGCCATCAGCCGAGGACAGGGAAGTGCTGGAAACACCATATATTTT
CAISRGQGSAGNTIYF
>many|TRBV4-1|TRBD1|TRBJ1-2
TGCGCCAGCAGCCTAACAGGGGACTATGGCTACACCTTC
CASSLTGDYGYTF
>many|TRBV25-1|.|TRBJ2-5
TGTGCCAGCAGAAACGGGGGGCCCCAAGAGACCCAGTACTTC
CASRNGGPQETQYF
>many|TRBV2|.|TRBJ2-5
TGTGCCAGCCTGAGGCAATACCAAGAGACCCAGTACTTC
CASLRQYQETQYF
>many|TRBV18|.|TRBJ1-1
TGTGCCAGCTCACCACCGGGGCTTAACACTGAAGCTTTCTTT
CASSPPGLNTEAFF
>many|TRBV20-1|.|TRBJ1-2
TGCAGTGCTAGAGATTGGGGGAACGGCTACACCTTC
CSARDWGNGYTF
>many|TRBV4-1|TRBD2|TRBJ2-3
TGCGCCAGCAGCCTTAGCGGGAACACAGATACGCAGTATTTT
CASSLSGNTDTQYF
>many|TRBV24-1|TRBD1|TRBJ2-6
TGTGCCACTTCCCGGACAGGGTCTGGGGCCAACGTCCTGACTTTC
CATSRTGSGANVLTF
>many|TRBV2|.|TRBJ1-2
TGTGCCAGCAGTGAAACGCCAGGGGACTATGGCTACACCTTC
CASSETPGDYGYTF
>many|TRBV7-9|.|TRBJ1-3
TGTGCCAGCAGCTGGGGACTGTCCTCTGGAAACACCATATATTTT
CASSWGLSSGNTIYF
>.|TRBV15|.|TRBJ2-7
TGTGCCACCAGCCCGATCACCTCGGGGGGCTGGAACTACGAGCAGTACTTC
CATSPITSGGWNYEQYF
>many|TRBV5-4|TRBD1|TRBJ1-2
TGTGCCAGCAGCCCGGGACAGGGGAGCTATGGCTACACCTTC
CASSPGQGSYGYTF
>many|TRBV20-1|.|TRBJ2-5
TGCAGTGCTAGAGCTTTAGCGGCCCAAGAGACCCAGTACTTC
CSARALAAQETQYF
>few|TRBV5-5|.|TRBJ1-1
TGTGCCAGCAGCTCGTGGGGAGGTCGGTTGAACACTGAAGCTTTCTTT
CASSSWGGRLNTEAFF
>many|TRBV14|.|TRBJ1-1
TGTGCCAGCAGCCAAGATCGAGTCACTGAAGCTTTCTTT
CASSQDRVTEAFF
>.|TRBV29-1|TRBD1|TRBJ2-3
TGCAGCGTTGGGGTCCGGGACAGGGGACAAGATACGCAGTATTTT
CSVGVRDRGQDTQYF
>large|TRBV6-6|.|TRBJ2-3
TGTGCCAGCAGTTACTCGTCCAGTCAACGGAATACGCAGTATTTT
CASSYSSSQRNTQYF
>.|TRBV28|TRBD2|TRBJ2-2
TGTGCCAGCAGTTTTCTAGCGGGGGGGCCGGTAGGGGAGCTGTTTTTT
CASSFLAGGPVGELFF
>many|TRBV30|.|TRBJ2-3
TGTGCCTGGAGTGTACAGGATACGCAGTATTTT
CAWSVQDTQYF
>many|TRBV10-2|TRBD1|TRBJ1-2
TGCGCCAGCAACCCGACAGGGAATGACGGCTACACCTTC
CASNPTGNDGYTF
>many|TRBV28|.|TRBJ1-1
TGTGCCAGCAGTGCCTGGCAGAAGAACACTGAAGCTTTCTTT
CASSAWQKNTEAFF
>few|TRBV10-1|TRBD1|TRBJ1-5
TGCGCCAGCGGTGAGTTCGGACAGGGTCCAAATCAGCCCCAGCATTTT
CASGEFGQGPNQPQHF
>.|TRBV4-2|TRBD2|TRBJ2-1
TGTGCCAGCAGCCCACTAGCGGGGCCCTACAATGAGCAGTTCTTC
CASSPLAGPYNEQFF
>many|TRBV28|TRBD2|TRBJ2-3
TGTGCCAGCAGTCTAGCGGGGGGTAACACAGATACGCAGTATTTT
CASSLAGGNTDTQYF
>.|TRBV6-2/TRBV6-3|.|TRBJ1-4
TGTGCCAGCAGAGAGACAGCAGATAAAAAACTGTTTTTT
CASRETADKKLFF
>many|TRBV3-1|.|TRBJ2-1
TGTGCCAGCAGCCAAGATCTAGGGGCGGATGAGCAGTTCTTC
CASSQDLGADEQFF
>many|TRBV7-8|TRBD1|TRBJ1-3
TGTGCCAGCAGCTCAAGACAGGGCTTCTCTGGAAACACCATATATTTT
CASSSRQGFSGNTIYF
>many|TRBV14|TRBD1|TRBJ2-7
TGTGCCAGCAGCCCGGGACAGGGTGGGCCCTACGAGCAGTACTTC
CASSPGQGGPYEQYF
>many|TRBV18|.|TRBJ2-7
TGTGCCAGCTCATCCCGTTACGAGCAGTACTTC
CASSSRYEQYF
>few|TRBV27|.|TRBJ2-3
TGTGTTAGCAGTTTAAGGACAGACCATACGCAGTATTTT
CVSSLRTDHTQYF
>.|TRBV29-1|.|TRBJ1-4
TGCAGCGCTGGACAGCAGAATGAAAAACTGTTTTTT
CSAGQQNEKLFF
>.|TRBV7-9|.|TRBJ2-3
TGTGCCAGCAGCTTAGCTCGGGAGTTGCGCACAGATACGCAGTATTTT
CASSLARELRTDTQYF
>many|TRBV20-1|.|TRBJ2-1
TGCGGTGCTAGAGAAATAGGGTCTTACAATGAGCAGTTCTTC
CGAREIGSYNEQFF
>few|TRBV12-3/TRBV12-4|.|TRBJ2-5
TGTGCCAGCAGTTTCAGAATAGCGGTTCACCCAATCCAAGAGACCCAGTACTTC
CASSFRIAVHPIQETQYF
>many|TRBV14|TRBD1|TRBJ1-4
TGTGCCAGCAGTCCTCCGGGACAGGGGGGTGAAAAACTGTTTTTT
CASSPPGQGGEKLFF
>many|TRBV2|.|TRBJ1-6
TGTGCCAGCAGTATGGCGTCTAATTCACCCCTCCACTTT
CASSMASNSPLHF
>many|TRBV28|.|TRBJ2-3
TGTGCCAGCAGTTTGGTGACCGGGACATCCACAGATACGCAGTATTTT
CASSLVTGTSTDTQYF
>many|TRBV6-1|.|TRBJ2-7
TGTGCCAGCAGGGTGATAGACGGTTCCTACGAGCAGTACTTC
CASRVIDGSYEQYF
>.|TRBV27|.|TRBJ2-1
TGTGCCAGCAGTCAAGGGAGGGGGGGGTTCCACAATGAGCAGTTCTTC
CASSQGRGGFHNEQFF
>medium-sized|TRBV28|.|TRBJ1-1
TGTGCCAGCAGTCTCTCGGAGAGAGCTTTCTTT
CASSLSERAFF
>medium-sized|TRBV20-1|.|TRBJ1-1
TGCAGTGCACTGGCCGGGGCCGACCGGGCTGAAGCTTTCTTT
CSALAGADRAEAFF
>few|TRBV5-6|.|TRBJ2-7
TGTGCCAGCAGCTCTGCCCCCCACGAGCAGTACTTC
CASSSAPHEQYF
>.|TRBV29-1|TRBD2|TRBJ2-7
TGCAGCGTTGCGGCTAGCGGGGGGTACGAGCAGTACTTC
CSVAASGGYEQYF
>many|TRBV7-9|TRBD1|TRBJ1-2
TGTGCCAGCAGCTCCAGGGACAGGGTCGGGATCTATGGCTACACCTTC
CASSSRDRVGIYGYTF
>many|TRBV28|.|TRBJ1-1
TGTGCCAGCAGGGTGGACAGTTTCCAGGTAAACACTGAAGCTTTCTTT
CASRVDSFQVNTEAFF
>few|TRBV3-1|.|TRBJ2-7
TGTGCCAGCAGCCAAGTGAACAGGGACTACGAGCAGTACTTC
CASSQVNRDYEQYF
>many|TRBV14|.|TRBJ1-1
TGTGCCAGCAGCCAAGAGGTTGGCCTGAACACTGAAGCTTTCTTT
CASSQEVGLNTEAFF
>.|TRBV20-1|TRBD2|TRBJ2-3
TGCAGTGCTAGGCATGTGGCTAGCGGGGGGAGCACAGATACGCAGTATTTT
CSARHVASGGSTDTQYF
>medium-sized|TRBV15|.|TRBJ1-5
TGTGCCACCAGCAGAGGAAAAAATCAGCCCCAGCATTTT
CATSRGKNQPQHF
>many|TRBV28|.|TRBJ2-6
TGTGCCAGCAGTCTGACACCTGGGGCCAACGTCCTGACTTTC
CASSLTPGANVLTF
>.|TRBV6-5|TRBD1|TRBJ2-7
TGTGCCAGCAGTCCGGGACAGGGGGCGATAAGCCCCTACGAGCAGTACTTC
CASSPGQGAISPYEQYF
>many|TRBV20-1|.|TRBJ1-4
TGCAGTGCTAGAAGGCCGGGTAGTGAAAAACTGTTTTTT
CSARRPGSEKLFF
>.|TRBV20-1|TRBD2|TRBJ2-1
TGCAGTGCCGCCAGTAATCTAGCGGGAGGGCGCGGTGGTTCGAATGAGCAGTTCTTC
CSAASNLAGGRGGSNEQFF
>many|TRBV11-2|.|TRBJ1-1
TGTGCCAGCAGCCCGTTCATCGGTGGCACTGAAGCTTTCTTT
CASSPFIGGTEAFF
>.|TRBV5-7|.|TRBJ2-1
TGTGCCAGCAGCCCCTCTAGACCGGGAGCGCGAAACAATGAGCAGTTCTTC
CASSPSRPGARNNEQFF
>many|TRBV2|.|TRBJ1-2
TGTGCCAGCCTTTCGCAGGGTTTGGGAGGCTACACCTTC
CASLSQGLGGYTF